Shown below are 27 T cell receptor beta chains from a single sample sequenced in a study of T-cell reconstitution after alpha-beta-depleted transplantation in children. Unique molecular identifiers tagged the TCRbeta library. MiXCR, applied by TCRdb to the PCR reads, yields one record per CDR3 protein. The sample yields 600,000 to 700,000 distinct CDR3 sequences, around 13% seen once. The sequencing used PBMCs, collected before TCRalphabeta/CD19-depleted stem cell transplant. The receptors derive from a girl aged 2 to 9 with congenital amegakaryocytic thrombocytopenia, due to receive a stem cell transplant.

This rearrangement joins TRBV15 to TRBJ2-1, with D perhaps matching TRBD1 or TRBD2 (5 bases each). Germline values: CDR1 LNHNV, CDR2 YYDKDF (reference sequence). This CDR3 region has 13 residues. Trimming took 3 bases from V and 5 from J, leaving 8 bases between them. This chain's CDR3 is CATSRRGNNEQFF. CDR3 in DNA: TGTGCCACCAGCAGGAGGGGAAACAATGAGCAGTTCTTC.

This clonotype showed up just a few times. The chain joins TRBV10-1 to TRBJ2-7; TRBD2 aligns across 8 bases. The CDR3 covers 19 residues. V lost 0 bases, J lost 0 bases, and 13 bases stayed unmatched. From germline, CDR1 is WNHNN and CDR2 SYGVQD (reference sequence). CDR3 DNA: TGCGCCAGCAGTGAGTCCGTTCGGGCTAGCGGGTCGAGCTCCTACGAGCAGTACTTC. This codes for CASSESVRASGSSSYEQYF.

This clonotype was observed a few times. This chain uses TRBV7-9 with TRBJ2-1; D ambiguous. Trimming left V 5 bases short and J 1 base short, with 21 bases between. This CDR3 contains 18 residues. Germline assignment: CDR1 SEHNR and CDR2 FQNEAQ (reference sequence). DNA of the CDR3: TGTGCCAGCAGCCCCGACCGGATTGACTCCCCTTCCTACAATGAGCAGTTCTTC. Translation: CASSPDRIDSPSYNEQFF.

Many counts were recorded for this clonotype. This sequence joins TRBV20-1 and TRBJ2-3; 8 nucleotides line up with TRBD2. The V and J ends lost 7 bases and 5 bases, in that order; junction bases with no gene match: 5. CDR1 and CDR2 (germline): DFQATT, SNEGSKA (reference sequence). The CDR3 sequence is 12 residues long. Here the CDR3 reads CSGAGAGDTQYF. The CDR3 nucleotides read TGCAGTGGAGCGGGAGCAGGAGATACGCAGTATTTT.

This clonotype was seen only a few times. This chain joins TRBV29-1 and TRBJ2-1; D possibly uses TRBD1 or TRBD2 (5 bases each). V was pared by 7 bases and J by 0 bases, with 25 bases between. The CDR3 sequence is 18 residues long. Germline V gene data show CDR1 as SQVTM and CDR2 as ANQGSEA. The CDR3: CSASIPGPGLISYNEQFF. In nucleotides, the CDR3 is TGCAGCGCCTCAATTCCGGGGCCAGGACTGATCTCCTACAATGAGCAGTTCTTC.

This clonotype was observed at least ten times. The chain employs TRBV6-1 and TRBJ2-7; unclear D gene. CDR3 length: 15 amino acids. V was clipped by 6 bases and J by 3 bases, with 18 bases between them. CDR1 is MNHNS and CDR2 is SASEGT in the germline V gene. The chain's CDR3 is CASRRGPSEVYEQYF. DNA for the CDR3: TGTGCCAGCAGACGCGGCCCCTCTGAGGTCTACGAGCAGTACTTC.

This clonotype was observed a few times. The CDR3 DNA is TGTGCCAGCCAAATGCTAGGGACTCGGAATGAGCAGTTCTTC. This translates into CASQMLGTRNEQFF. The chain joins TRBV28 to TRBJ2-1, with D possibly being TRBD2 (6 bases). Germline V gives CDR1 MDHEN, CDR2 SYDVKM. There are 14 residues in the CDR3. Trimming stripped 8 bases from V and 7 bases from J, with 18 bases between.

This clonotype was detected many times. This CDR3 reads CASSPHQEETQYF. The CDR3 DNA is TGTGCCAGCAGCCCTCACCAGGAAGAGACCCAGTACTTC. V is TRBV7-9 and J is TRBJ2-5, with D unclear. Germline V CDR1 and CDR2: SEHNR, FQNEAQ (reference sequence). Trimming stripped 5 bases from V and 3 bases from J, with 10 bases between. The CDR3 spans 13 residues.

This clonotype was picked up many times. Written as DNA, the CDR3 is TGTGCCAGCAGGAACCTAGCGGGAGGCCTTCAAGAGACCCAGTACTTC. Translated, it gives CASRNLAGGLQETQYF. The chain employs TRBV28 and TRBJ2-5; 11 nucleotides align to TRBD2. From germline, CDR1 is MDHEN and CDR2 SYDVKM. The CDR3 runs to 16 residues. The trim removed 6 bases at V and 2 bases at J, leaving 8 bases unmatched.

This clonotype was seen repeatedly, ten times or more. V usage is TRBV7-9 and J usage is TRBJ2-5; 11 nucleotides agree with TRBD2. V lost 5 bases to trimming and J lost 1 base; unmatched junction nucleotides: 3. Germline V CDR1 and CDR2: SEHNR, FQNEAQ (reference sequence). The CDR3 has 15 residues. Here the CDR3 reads CASSAGTSGQETQYF. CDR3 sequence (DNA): TGTGCCAGCAGCGCGGGGACTAGCGGCCAAGAGACCCAGTACTTC.

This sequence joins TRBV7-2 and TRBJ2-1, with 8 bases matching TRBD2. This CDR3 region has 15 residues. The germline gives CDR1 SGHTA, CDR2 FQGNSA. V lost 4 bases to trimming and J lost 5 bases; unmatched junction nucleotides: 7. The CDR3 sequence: CASSWSGSPDNEQFF. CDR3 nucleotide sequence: TGTGCCAGCAGCTGGAGCGGGAGTCCTGACAATGAGCAGTTCTTC.

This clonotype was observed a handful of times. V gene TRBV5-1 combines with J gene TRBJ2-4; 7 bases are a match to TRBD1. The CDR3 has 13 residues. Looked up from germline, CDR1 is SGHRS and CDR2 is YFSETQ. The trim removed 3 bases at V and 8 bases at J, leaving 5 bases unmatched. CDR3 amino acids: CASSSYRGDIQYF. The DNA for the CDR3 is TGCGCCAGCAGCTCTTACAGGGGAGACATTCAGTACTTC.

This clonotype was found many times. The CDR3 sequence: CASRPGISTGELFF. CDR3 in DNA: TGTGCCAGCCGTCCGGGAATCAGCACCGGGGAGCTGTTTTTT. This sequence joins TRBV27 and TRBJ2-2, with D possibly TRBD2 on 5 matching bases. There are 14 residues in the CDR3. From germline, CDR1 is MNHEY and CDR2 SMNVEV (reference sequence). The V and J ends lost 8 bases and 4 bases respectively, with 14 bases between them.

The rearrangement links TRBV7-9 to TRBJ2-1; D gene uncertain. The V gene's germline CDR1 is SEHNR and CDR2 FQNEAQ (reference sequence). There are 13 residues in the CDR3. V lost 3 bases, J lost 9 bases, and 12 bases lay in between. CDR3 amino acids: CASSFERFGEQFF. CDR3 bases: TGTGCCAGCAGCTTTGAACGATTTGGTGAGCAGTTCTTC.

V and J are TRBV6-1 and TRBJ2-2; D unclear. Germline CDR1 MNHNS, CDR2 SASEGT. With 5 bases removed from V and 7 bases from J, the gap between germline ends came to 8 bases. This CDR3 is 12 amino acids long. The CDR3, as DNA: TGTGCCAGCAGTCATAGAGGCGGGGAGCTGTTTTTT. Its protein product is CASSHRGGELFF.

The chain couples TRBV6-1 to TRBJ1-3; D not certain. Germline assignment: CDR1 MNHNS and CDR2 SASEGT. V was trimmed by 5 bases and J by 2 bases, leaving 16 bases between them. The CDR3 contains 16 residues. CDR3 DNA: TGTGCCAGCAGTACAAACAGTGACCTCACTGGAAACACCATATATTTT. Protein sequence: CASSTNSDLTGNTIYF.

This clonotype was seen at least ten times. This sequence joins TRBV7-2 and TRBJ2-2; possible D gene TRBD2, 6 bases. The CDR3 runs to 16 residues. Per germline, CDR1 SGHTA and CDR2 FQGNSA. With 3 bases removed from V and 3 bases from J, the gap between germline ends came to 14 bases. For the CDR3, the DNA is TGTGCCAGCAGCTTCCCCGGGAGTTCGCACACCGGGGAGCTGTTTTTT. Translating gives CASSFPGSSHTGELFF.

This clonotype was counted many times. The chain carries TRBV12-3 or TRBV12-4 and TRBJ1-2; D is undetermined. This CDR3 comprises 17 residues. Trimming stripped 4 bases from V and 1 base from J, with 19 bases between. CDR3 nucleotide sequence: TGTGCCAGCAGTTCCTTGCCCCACCGTATACGTAACTATGGCTACACCTTC. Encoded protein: CASSSLPHRIRNYGYTF.

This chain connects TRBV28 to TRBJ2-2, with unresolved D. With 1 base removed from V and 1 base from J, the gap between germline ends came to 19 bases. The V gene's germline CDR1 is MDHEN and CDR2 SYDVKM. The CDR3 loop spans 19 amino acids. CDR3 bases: TGTGCCAGCAGTTTATCCCCCCAAACTACTAATGGGAACACCGGGGAGCTGTTTTTT. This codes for CASSLSPQTTNGNTGELFF.

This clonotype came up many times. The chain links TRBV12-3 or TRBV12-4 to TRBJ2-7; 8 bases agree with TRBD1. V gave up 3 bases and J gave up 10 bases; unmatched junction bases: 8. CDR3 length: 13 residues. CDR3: CASSFKSGGAQYF. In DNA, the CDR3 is TGTGCCAGCAGTTTTAAGTCAGGGGGCGCTCAGTACTTC.

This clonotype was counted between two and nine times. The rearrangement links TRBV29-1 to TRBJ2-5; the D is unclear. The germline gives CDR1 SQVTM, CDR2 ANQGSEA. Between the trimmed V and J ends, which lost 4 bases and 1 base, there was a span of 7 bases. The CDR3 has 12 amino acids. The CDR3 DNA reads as TGCAGCGTTGGGTGGTCCCAAGAGACCCAGTACTTC. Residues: CSVGWSQETQYF.

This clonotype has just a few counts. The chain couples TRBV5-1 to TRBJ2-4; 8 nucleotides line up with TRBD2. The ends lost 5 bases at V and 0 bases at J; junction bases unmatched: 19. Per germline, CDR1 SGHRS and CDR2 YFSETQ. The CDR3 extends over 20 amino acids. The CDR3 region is CASRQSTSGGNGLAKNIQYF. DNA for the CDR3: TGCGCCAGCAGGCAAAGCACTAGCGGAGGAAACGGTTTAGCCAAAAACATTCAGTACTTC.

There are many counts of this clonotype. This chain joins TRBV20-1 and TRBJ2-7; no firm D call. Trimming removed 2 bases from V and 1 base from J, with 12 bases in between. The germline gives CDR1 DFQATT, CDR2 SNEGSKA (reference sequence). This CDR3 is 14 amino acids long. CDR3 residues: CSARSYQMSYEQYF. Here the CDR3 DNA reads TGCAGTGCTAGATCCTATCAGATGTCCTACGAGCAGTACTTC.

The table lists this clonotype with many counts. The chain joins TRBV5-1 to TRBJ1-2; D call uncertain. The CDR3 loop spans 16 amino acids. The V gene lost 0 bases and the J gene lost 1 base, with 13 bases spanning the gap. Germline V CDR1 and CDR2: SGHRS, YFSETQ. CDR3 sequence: CASSLAEFSSNYGYTF. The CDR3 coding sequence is TGCGCCAGCAGCTTGGCGGAATTTTCCAGTAACTATGGCTACACCTTC.

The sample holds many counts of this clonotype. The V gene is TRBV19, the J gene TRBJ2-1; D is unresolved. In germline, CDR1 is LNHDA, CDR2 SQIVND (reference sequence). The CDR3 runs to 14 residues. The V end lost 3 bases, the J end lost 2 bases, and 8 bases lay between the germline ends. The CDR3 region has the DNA TGTGCCAGTAGTATCCCCGGAGCCTACAATGAGCAGTTCTTC. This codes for CASSIPGAYNEQFF.

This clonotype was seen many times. The CDR3: CSARFPGQINQPQHF. The CDR3 region has the DNA TGCAGTGCGAGATTCCCGGGACAGATCAATCAGCCCCAGCATTTT. The gene calls are TRBV20-1 and TRBJ1-5; 7 bases fit TRBD1. From germline, CDR1 is DFQATT and CDR2 SNEGSKA (reference sequence). The CDR3 loop spans 15 amino acids. The junction had 11 bases not matched to a gene; V was cut back by 6 bases and J by 3 bases.

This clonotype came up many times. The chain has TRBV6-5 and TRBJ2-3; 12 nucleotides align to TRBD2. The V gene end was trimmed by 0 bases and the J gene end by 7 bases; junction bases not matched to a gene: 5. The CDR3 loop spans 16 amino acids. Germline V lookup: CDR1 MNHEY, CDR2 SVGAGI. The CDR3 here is CASSYSRGLAGHTQYF. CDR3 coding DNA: TGTGCCAGCAGTTACTCCAGGGGACTAGCGGGTCATACGCAGTATTTT.